The text below deals with one TCR beta chain. Its antigen is not known. This sample was taken from a study of CD8 T cells in ankylosing spondylitis. CDR3 size: 13 residues. Germline-derived CDR1 and CDR2 are KGHDR and SFDVKD. Trimming removed 4 bases from V and 9 bases from J, with 12 bases in between. Overall study results and limits: As for the disease-linked clones, they showed a CD8+ phenotype and occurred at relatively low frequencies in peripheral blood. Eight highly homologous variants formed a TCR beta motif that appeared characteristic of ankylosing spondylitis blood. Disease-associated clones were reportedly significantly overrepresented in matched ankylosing spondylitis synovial fluid.

TCRdb called the 5' RACE reads again in MiXCR, with one record for every CDR3 protein. The table has about 140,000 distinct CDR3 sequences, 7% to 10% seen once. The TCR was taken from a male donor with ankylosing spondylitis. Sequencing input: synovial fluid, either unsorted or a sorted T cell fraction (not recorded which). The V and J genes are TRBV24-1 and TRBJ2-1; D is unclear. CDR3 DNA: TGTGCCACCAGTGACCGTCTTTGGGGTGAGCAGTTCTTC. Encoded protein: CATSDRLWGEQFF.